A single sample gave rise to the 23 T cell receptor beta chains below, sequenced in a study of response to subunit inactivated influenza vaccine. In TCRdb, the RT-PCR reads were re-called with MiXCR into one record per CDR3 protein. The profile covers about 190,000 distinct CDR3 sequences, with under 15% appearing a single time and about 28% taken by the ten largest. The input for sequencing was CD8+ T cells sorted from PBMCs, taken 5 days after vaccination. These receptors were collected from a man between 45 and 60 years old who received an inactivated influenza vaccine.

In this sample, this clonotype turned up many times. The chain carries TRBV4-2 and TRBJ1-5, with D unresolved. Germline CDR1 reads LGHNA; CDR2 reads YNFKEQ. Deletions cut 0 bases from V and 1 base from J, with 7 bases between. This CDR3 contains 15 residues. The CDR3 DNA is TGTGCCAGCAGCCAAGAGTACGGAAGCAATCAGCCCCAGCATTTT. The encoded protein is CASSQEYGSNQPQHF.

Note on this clonotype: This could be a read error, since a much larger clone is one nucleotide away. The chain combines TRBV20-1 with TRBJ2-1, with D possibly matching TRBD2 (5 bases). The germline CDR1 and CDR2 sequences are DFQATT and SNEGSKA (reference sequence). CDR3 size: 16 residues. The CDR3 DNA reads TGCTGTGCTAGAGAGATTTACGGGAACTCCTACAATGAGCAGTTCTTC. Encoded protein: CCAREIYGNSYNEQFF.

The chain combines TRBV5-1 with TRBJ2-7; D is perhaps TRBD1 or TRBD2 (5 bases each). In germline, CDR1 is SGHRS, CDR2 YFSETQ. Between the trimmed V and J ends, which lost 1 base and 1 base, there was a span of 9 bases. This CDR3 contains 14 residues. This chain's CDR3 is CASSLYGASYEQYF. The CDR3 bases are TGCGCCAGCAGCTTGTACGGGGCTTCCTACGAGCAGTACTTC.

The sample holds many counts of this clonotype. The CDR3 loop is CASSQASLGTEAFF. CDR3 coding DNA: TGCGCCAGCAGCCAAGCCTCTCTGGGGACTGAAGCTTTCTTT. The chain employs TRBV4-1 and TRBJ1-1; D unclear. Germline CDR1 and CDR2: MGHRA and YSYEKL. The CDR3 totals 14 residues. Between the trimmed V and J ends, which lost 1 base and 5 bases, there was a span of 11 bases.

Of note for this clonotype: At one end the junction does not follow the germline gene, possibly because of a read error. The J gene is TRBJ1-3, the V gene TRBV7-9; no clear D. Germline CDR1 reads SEHNR; CDR2 reads FQNEAQ (reference sequence). This CDR3 region has 15 residues. CDR3 bases: TGTGCCAGCAGCCCCGGGTGGGAGACTGGAAACACCACATATTTT. This encodes CASSPGWETGNTTYF.

The sample holds many counts of this clonotype. This sequence joins TRBV15 and TRBJ2-2, with D possibly being TRBD1 (6 bases). Germline assignment: CDR1 LNHNV and CDR2 YYDKDF (reference sequence). Trimming cost V 4 bases and J 5 bases, with 14 bases left between them. This CDR3 is 15 amino acids long. Here the CDR3 reads CATSKYRVETGELFF. Written as DNA, the CDR3 is TGTGCCACCAGCAAATACAGGGTAGAGACCGGGGAGCTGTTTTTT.

The chain combines TRBV15 with TRBJ2-7; 8 bases fit TRBD2. CDR1 and CDR2 from the germline V gene are LNHNV and YYDKDF (reference sequence). CDR3 length: 15 amino acids. Unmatched junction bases numbered 6, after V lost 5 bases and J lost 0 bases. The CDR3 DNA is TGTGCCACCAGCTGGGCGGGGGGCGCCTCCTACGAGCAGTACTTC. This gives the protein CATSWAGGASYEQYF.

This chain uses TRBV4-3 with TRBJ1-1, with D perhaps TRBD1 (5 bases). The V gene lost 0 bases and the J gene lost 4 bases, with 18 bases spanning the gap. The germline gives CDR1 LGHNA, CDR2 YSLEER. The length of the CDR3 is 17 residues. In DNA, the CDR3 is TGCGCCAGCAGCCAAGAATTTAACGGGCAGGGTGGCACTGAAGCTTTCTTT. Protein product: CASSQEFNGQGGTEAFF.

The chain links TRBV4-3 to TRBJ2-3; the D gene could be TRBD1 or TRBD2 (6 bases each). The CDR3 length is 14 residues. Germline V gene lookup returns CDR1 LGHNA and CDR2 YSLEER. Trimming removed 4 bases at V and 7 bases at J, with 15 bases between. Here the CDR3 DNA reads TGCGCCAGCAGCCCCTATAGGGGGGCAAATACGCAGTATTTT. Its protein is CASSPYRGANTQYF.

This clonotype was seen only a few times. The J gene is TRBJ2-1, the V gene TRBV4-1; a possible D gene is TRBD2 (6 bases). The germline V and J ends were trimmed by 3 bases and 2 bases, with 14 bases remaining between them. Germline V gene lookup returns CDR1 MGHRA and CDR2 YSYEKL. The CDR3 is 16 residues long. CDR3 nucleotide sequence: TGCGCCAGCAGCCAGTCCCGGGACTCCGCCTACAATGAGCAGTTCTTC. Translating it yields CASSQSRDSAYNEQFF.

This clonotype was seen a few times. The rearrangement links TRBV3-1 to TRBJ2-1, with D perhaps TRBD1 or TRBD2 (5 bases each). The germline V gene encodes CDR1 LGHDT and CDR2 YNNKEL (reference sequence). The CDR3 is 14 residues long. Trimming left V 4 bases short and J 9 bases short, with 16 bases between. CDR3 DNA: TGTGCCAGCAGCCCCCCGCGCCGGGGCAGTGAGCAGTTCTTC. Its translation: CASSPPRRGSEQFF.

The sample holds many counts of this clonotype. The rearrangement uses TRBV29-1 and TRBJ2-3; 10 bases align to TRBD2. CDR1 and CDR2 (germline): SQVTM, ANQGSEA. CDR3 length: 15 amino acids. Trimming at V came to 7 bases and at J to 7 bases, leaving 14 bases not matched to a gene. CDR3 residues: CSGYTSSGSLNTQYF. The CDR3 DNA sequence: TGCAGCGGCTATACCTCTAGCGGGAGTTTGAATACGCAGTATTTT.

J is TRBJ2-7 and V is TRBV27, with 9 bases aligning to TRBD2. Germline V gene sequence: CDR1 MNHEY, CDR2 SMNVEV (reference sequence). The CDR3 extends over 15 amino acids. V shed 3 bases and J 2 bases; nucleotides not matched to a gene: 5. The CDR3: CASSFSAGGTYEQYF. CDR3 nucleotide sequence: TGTGCCAGCAGTTTCTCAGCGGGAGGAACCTACGAGCAGTACTTC.

This clonotype has a handful of counts. V gene TRBV6-6 combines with J gene TRBJ2-7, with D uncertain. Germline V gene data show CDR1 as MNHNY and CDR2 as SVGAGI (reference sequence). V lost 0 bases to trimming and J lost 3 bases, with 3 bases between them. The CDR3 totals 12 residues. This CDR3 reads CASSYSDYEQYF. In DNA, the CDR3 is TGTGCCAGCAGTTACTCCGACTACGAGCAGTACTTC.

This clonotype was detected only a few times. The V call is TRBV15, the J call TRBJ1-1; 7 bases agree with TRBD1. The V and J ends lost 5 bases and 7 bases, in that order; junction bases with no gene match: 4. CDR1 is LNHNV, CDR2 YYDKDF, per germline (reference sequence). The CDR3 sequence is 12 residues long. The CDR3 here is CATSQGQFEAFF. CDR3 sequence (DNA): TGTGCCACCAGCCAGGGACAGTTTGAAGCTTTCTTT.

The chain couples TRBV11-2 to TRBJ1-1, with D maybe TRBD1 (6 bases). There are 16 residues in the CDR3. V dropped 1 base and J dropped 0 bases, with 12 bases sitting between them. Germline assignment: CDR1 SGHAT and CDR2 FQNNGV. The CDR3 protein is CASSLAHRAMNTEAFF. CDR3 in DNA: TGTGCCAGCAGCTTAGCCCACAGGGCAATGAACACTGAAGCTTTCTTT.

This chain uses TRBV25-1 with TRBJ1-5; D ambiguous. CDR3 size: 15 residues. V shed 1 base and J shed 0 bases, with 7 bases lying between them. Germline V lookup: CDR1 MGHDK, CDR2 SYGVNS. The CDR3 loop is CASSESTFSNQPQHF. The CDR3, as DNA: TGTGCCAGCAGTGAATCTACGTTTAGCAATCAGCCCCAGCATTTT. The full variable domain, completed using reference TRBV25-1 and TRBJ1-5, is EADIYQTPRYLVIGTGKKITLECSQTMGHDKMYWYQQDPGMELHLIHYSYGVNSTEKGDLSSESTVSRIRTEHFPLTLESARPSHTSQYLCASSESTFSNQPQHFGDGTRLSIL.

V is TRBV5-6 and J is TRBJ1-1; no reliable D call. Germline loops: CDR1 SGHDT, CDR2 YYEEEE. The CDR3 is 14 residues long. The germline V and J ends were trimmed by 3 bases and 1 base, with 10 bases remaining between them. This CDR3 reads CASSYLNQNTEAFF. CDR3 nucleotide sequence: TGTGCCAGCAGCTATTTAAATCAGAACACTGAAGCTTTCTTT.

This clonotype has only a few counts. This chain joins TRBV6-1 and TRBJ1-1; D may be TRBD1 (5 bases). The V end was cut by 8 bases, the J end by 2 bases, with 12 bases between. CDR1 MNHNS and CDR2 SASEGT come from the germline V gene. The CDR3 is made up of 13 amino acids. CDR3 amino acids: CASPGQSNTEAFF. In nucleotides, the CDR3 is TGTGCCAGCCCGGGGCAGTCCAACACTGAAGCTTTCTTT.

This clonotype was picked up a small number of times. The rearrangement joins TRBV28 to TRBJ2-1; maybe TRBD1 (6 bases). CDR1 and CDR2 (germline): MDHEN, SYDVKM. V was cut by 3 bases and J by 0 bases, with 9 bases left in between. The CDR3 loop spans 15 amino acids. The CDR3 DNA reads TGTGCCAGCAGTTTGGGCAGGGGCTCCTACAATGAGCAGTTCTTC. It specifies CASSLGRGSYNEQFF.

The table lists this clonotype with many counts. The chain couples TRBV29-1 to TRBJ2-7, with 7 nucleotides matching TRBD1. With 0 bases clipped from V and 1 base from J, the junction kept 12 bases outside the gene matches. CDR3 size: 17 residues. Looked up from germline, CDR1 is SQVTM and CDR2 is ANQGSEA. The CDR3 is CSVEDNYGTENSYEQYF. CDR3 bases: TGCAGCGTTGAAGATAACTATGGGACAGAGAATTCCTACGAGCAGTACTTC.

This clonotype was detected only a few times. The chain employs TRBV9 and TRBJ2-7, with TRBD2 matching 8 bases. V was clipped by 3 bases and J by 3 bases; unmatched bases: 5. The CDR3 spans 14 residues. Per germline, CDR1 SGDLS and CDR2 YYNGEE. The CDR3 region is CASSGRSGNYEQYF. CDR3 DNA sequence: TGTGCCAGCAGCGGCCGTAGCGGGAACTACGAGCAGTACTTC.

At least ten counts were recorded for this clonotype. J is TRBJ2-7 and V is TRBV7-9; no reliable D call. Germline CDR1 is SEHNR and CDR2 is FQNEAQ (reference sequence). With 5 bases removed from V and 5 bases from J, the gap between germline ends came to 13 bases. This CDR3 comprises 13 residues. This CDR3 is CASSPRNRDEQYF. CDR3 nucleotides: TGTGCCAGCAGCCCACGGAACCGGGACGAGCAGTACTTC.